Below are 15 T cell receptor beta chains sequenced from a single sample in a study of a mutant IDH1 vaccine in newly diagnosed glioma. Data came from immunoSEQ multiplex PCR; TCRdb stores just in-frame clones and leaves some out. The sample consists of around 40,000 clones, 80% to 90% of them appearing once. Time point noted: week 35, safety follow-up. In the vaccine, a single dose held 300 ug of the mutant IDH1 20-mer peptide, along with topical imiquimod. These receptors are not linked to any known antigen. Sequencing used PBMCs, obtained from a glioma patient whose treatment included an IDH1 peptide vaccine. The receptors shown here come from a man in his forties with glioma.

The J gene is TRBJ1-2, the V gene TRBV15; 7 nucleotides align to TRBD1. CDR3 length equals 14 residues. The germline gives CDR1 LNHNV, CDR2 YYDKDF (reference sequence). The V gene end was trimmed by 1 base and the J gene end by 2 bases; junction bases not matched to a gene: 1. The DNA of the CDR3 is TGTGCCACCAGCAGAGGGGACAGCAACTATGGCTACACCTTC. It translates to CATSRGDSNYGYTF.

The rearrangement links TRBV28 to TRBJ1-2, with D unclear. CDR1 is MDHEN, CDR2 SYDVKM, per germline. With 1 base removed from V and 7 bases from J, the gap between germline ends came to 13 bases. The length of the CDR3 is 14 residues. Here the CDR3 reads CASSLSPERFGYTF. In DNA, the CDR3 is TGTGCCAGCAGTTTATCGCCCGAGAGGTTTGGCTACACCTTC.

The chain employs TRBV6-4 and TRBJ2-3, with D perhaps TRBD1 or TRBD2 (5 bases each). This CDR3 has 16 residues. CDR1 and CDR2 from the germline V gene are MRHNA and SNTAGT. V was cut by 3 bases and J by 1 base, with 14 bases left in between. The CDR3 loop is CASSEGGGFRTDTQYF. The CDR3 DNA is TGTGCCAGCAGTGAAGGTGGGGGTTTCCGCACAGATACGCAGTATTTT.

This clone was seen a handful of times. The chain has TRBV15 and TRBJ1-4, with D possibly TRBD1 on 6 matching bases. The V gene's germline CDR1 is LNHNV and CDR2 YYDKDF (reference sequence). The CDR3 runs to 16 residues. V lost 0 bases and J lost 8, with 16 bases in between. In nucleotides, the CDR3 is TGTGCCACCAGCAGAGAATCGGGGGGCGCTGGGGAAAAACTGTTTTTT. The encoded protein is CATSRESGGAGEKLFF.

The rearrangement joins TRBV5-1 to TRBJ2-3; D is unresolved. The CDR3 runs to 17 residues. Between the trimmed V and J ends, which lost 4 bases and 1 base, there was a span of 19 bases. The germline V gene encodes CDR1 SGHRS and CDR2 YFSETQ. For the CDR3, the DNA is TGCGCCAGCAGCCTTCCTTTGACCTCAACTGGCACAGATACGCAGTATTTT. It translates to CASSLPLTSTGTDTQYF.

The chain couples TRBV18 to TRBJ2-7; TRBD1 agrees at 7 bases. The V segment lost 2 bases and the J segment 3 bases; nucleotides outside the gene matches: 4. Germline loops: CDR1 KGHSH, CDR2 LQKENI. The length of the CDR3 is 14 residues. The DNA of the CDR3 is TGTGCCAGCTCACCAACGACAGGGAACTACGAGCAGTACTTC. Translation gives CASSPTTGNYEQYF.

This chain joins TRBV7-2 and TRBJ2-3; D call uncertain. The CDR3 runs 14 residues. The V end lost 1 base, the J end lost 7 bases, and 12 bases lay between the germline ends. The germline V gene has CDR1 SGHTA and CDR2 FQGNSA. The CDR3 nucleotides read TGTGCCAGCAGCTTAGACCAGTCCCGGAATACGCAGTATTTT. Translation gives CASSLDQSRNTQYF. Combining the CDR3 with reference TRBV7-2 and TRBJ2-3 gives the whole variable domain GAGVSQSPSNKVTEKGKDVELRCDPISGHTALYWYRQSLGQGLEFLIYFQGNSAPDKSGLPSDRFSAERTGGSVSTLTIQRTQQEDSAVYLCASSLDQSRNTQYFGPGTRLTVL.

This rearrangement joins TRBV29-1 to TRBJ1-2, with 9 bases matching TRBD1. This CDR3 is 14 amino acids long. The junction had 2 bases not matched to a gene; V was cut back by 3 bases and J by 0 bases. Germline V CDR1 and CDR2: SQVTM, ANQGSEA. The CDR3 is CSVERDRANYGYTF. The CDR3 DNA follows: TGCAGCGTTGAGCGGGACAGGGCTAACTATGGCTACACCTTC.

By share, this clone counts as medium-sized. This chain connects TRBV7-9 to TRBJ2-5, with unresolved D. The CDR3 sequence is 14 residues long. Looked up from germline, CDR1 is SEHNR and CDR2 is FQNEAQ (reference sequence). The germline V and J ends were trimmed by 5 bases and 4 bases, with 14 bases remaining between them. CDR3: CASSPPAPVETQYF. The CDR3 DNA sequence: TGTGCCAGCAGCCCCCCAGCCCCGGTAGAGACCCAGTACTTC. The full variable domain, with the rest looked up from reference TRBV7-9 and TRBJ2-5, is DTGVSQNPRHKITKRGQNVTFRCDPISEHNRLYWYRQTLGQGPEFLTYFQNEAQLEKSRLLSDRFSAERPKGSFSTLEIQRTEQGDSAMYLCASSPPAPVETQYFGPGTRLLVL.

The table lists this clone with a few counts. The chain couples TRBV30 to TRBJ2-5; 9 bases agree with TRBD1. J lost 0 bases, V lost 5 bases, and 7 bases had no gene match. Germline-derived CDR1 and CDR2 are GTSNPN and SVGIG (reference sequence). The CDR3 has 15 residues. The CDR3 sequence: CAWEGQGKHQETQYF. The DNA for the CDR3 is TGTGCCTGGGAAGGACAGGGGAAGCACCAAGAGACCCAGTACTTC. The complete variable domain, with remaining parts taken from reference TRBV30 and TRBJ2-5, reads SQTIHQWPATLVQPVGSPLSLECTVEGTSNPNLYWYRQAAGRGLQLLFYSVGIGQISSEVPQNLSASRPQDRQFILSSKKLLLSDSGFYLCAWEGQGKHQETQYFGPGTRLLVL.

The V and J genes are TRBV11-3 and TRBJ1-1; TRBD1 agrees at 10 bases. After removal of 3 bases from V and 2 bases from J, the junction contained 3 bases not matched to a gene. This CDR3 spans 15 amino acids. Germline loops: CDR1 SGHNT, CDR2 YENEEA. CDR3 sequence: CASSLRQGANTEAFF. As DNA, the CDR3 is TGTGCCAGCAGCTTGCGACAGGGGGCCAACACTGAAGCTTTCTTT.

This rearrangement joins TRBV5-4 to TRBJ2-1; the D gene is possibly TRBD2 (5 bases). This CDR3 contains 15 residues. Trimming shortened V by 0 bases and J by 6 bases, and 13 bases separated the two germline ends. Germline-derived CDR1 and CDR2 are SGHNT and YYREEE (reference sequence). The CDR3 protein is CASSLVGALSNEQFF. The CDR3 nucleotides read TGTGCCAGCAGCTTGGTGGGAGCTTTATCCAATGAGCAGTTCTTC.

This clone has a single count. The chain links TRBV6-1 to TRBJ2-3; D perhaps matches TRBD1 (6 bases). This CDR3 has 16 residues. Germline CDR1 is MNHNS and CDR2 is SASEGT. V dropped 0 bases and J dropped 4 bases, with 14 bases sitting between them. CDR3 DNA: TGTGCCAGCAGTGAAGCTTTGGGGGCGGTCGCAGATACGCAGTATTTT. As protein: CASSEALGAVADTQYF.

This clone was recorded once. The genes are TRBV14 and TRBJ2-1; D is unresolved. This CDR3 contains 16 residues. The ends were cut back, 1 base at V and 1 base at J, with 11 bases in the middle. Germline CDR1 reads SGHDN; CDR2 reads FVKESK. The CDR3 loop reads CASSQGLTVSYNEQFF. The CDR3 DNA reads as TGTGCCAGCAGCCAAGGACTCACCGTATCCTACAATGAGCAGTTCTTC.

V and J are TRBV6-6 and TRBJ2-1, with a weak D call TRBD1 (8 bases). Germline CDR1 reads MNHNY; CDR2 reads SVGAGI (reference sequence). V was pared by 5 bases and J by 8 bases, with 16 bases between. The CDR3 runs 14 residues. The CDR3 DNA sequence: TGTGCCAGCAGTCCTCGGACAGGGAGGGATGAGCAGTTCTTC. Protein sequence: CASSPRTGRDEQFF.